This T cell receptor beta chain was documented in a study of blood T cell repertoires in COVID-19. As for the study in general: The samples span acute and convalescent COVID-19 from the United States, Italy and Spain. T cells, B-cell-depleted T cells, or PBMCs provided the cDNA or gDNA that served as material.

This CDR3 is 13 amino acids long. The V gene lost 5 bases and the J gene lost 6 bases, with 12 bases spanning the gap. Germline loops: CDR1 SGHTA, CDR2 FQGNSA. Authors' processing steps: From reference gene primer amplification, estimates of nucleated cell counts were derived. Profiling relied on immunoSEQ multiplex PCR, and the TCRdb table lists in-frame clones only, not all of them. The V and J calls and clone size were taken over from that table, and D and trimming were inferred from the DNA. This sample has roughly 70,000 clones; around three quarters occur once, and the top ten carry 9% to 10%. The chain uses TRBV7-2 and TRBJ2-3; TRBD2 might be the D (5 bases). This sequence originates from a human donor in a cohort sampled during active COVID-19. Sequenced sample: peripheral blood. This CDR3 is CASSRREGDTQYF. The CDR3 DNA reads TGTGCCAGCAGCCGCCGGGAAGGCGATACGCAGTATTTT. Based on the CDR3 plus reference TRBV7-2 and TRBJ2-3, the full variable domain is GAGVSQSPSNKVTEKGKDVELRCDPISGHTALYWYRQSLGQGLEFLIYFQGNSAPDKSGLPSDRFSAERTGGSVSTLTIQRTQQEDSAVYLCASSRREGDTQYFGPGTRLTVL.